This T cell receptor beta chain was recorded in a study of early T cells in non-severe SARS-CoV-2 infection. At the level of the study: From unsorted whole blood, bulk RNA was sequenced, and the chains remained unpaired. Study-level points and caveats: Matches to VDJdb favored anti-spike CD8 responses and missed private and CD4 specificities.

The library protocol tagged individual cDNA molecules with unique molecular identifiers. TCRdb ran MiXCR on the 5' RACE reads and lists one entry per CDR3 protein. The sample shows around 67,000 distinct CDR3 sequences, about an eighth of them seen only once. V was clipped by 5 bases and J by 1 base; unmatched bases: 7. Germline-derived CDR1 and CDR2 are SGHAT and FQNNGV. CDR3 length equals 17 residues. This clonotype showed up just a few times. Its antigen remains unknown. The chain joins TRBV11-2 to TRBJ2-5, with 13 bases lining up with TRBD2. This TCR came from an adult who was a healthcare worker with PCR-confirmed SARS-CoV-2 infection or an uninfected control (not recorded which). Sequenced sample: whole blood. CDR3 protein: CASSPTRLAGGQETQYF. The CDR3 nucleotides are TGTGCCAGCAGCCCCACCCGACTAGCGGGGGGCCAAGAGACCCAGTACTTC.